This T cell receptor (beta chain) derives from a study of T cells after yellow fever vaccination. This clonotype was counted between two and nine times. MiXCR, run by TCRdb on the 5' RACE reads, gives a single entry per CDR3 protein. The sample holds some 300,000 distinct CDR3 sequences, roughly 8.4% seen once. The germline V and J ends were trimmed by 4 bases and 2 bases, with 15 bases remaining between them. Germline V gives CDR1 MNHEY, CDR2 SVGAGI. The CDR3 has 15 residues. The chain couples TRBV6-5 to TRBJ2-7; a weak D match, TRBD2 (6 bases). The source was PBMCs, collected more than 40 days after the first yellow fever vaccination. The receptor's source is a man younger than 30 who received the YFV17D yellow fever vaccine. This chain's CDR3 is CASSFLGTGAYEQYF. DNA for the CDR3: TGTGCCAGCAGTTTCCTCGGGACTGGAGCCTACGAGCAGTACTTC.